These 32 T cell receptor beta chains came from one sample sequenced in a study of CD8 T cells in ankylosing spondylitis. TCRdb itself ran the 5' RACE reads through MiXCR, one entry per CDR3 protein. The repertoire holds about 160,000 distinct CDR3 sequences, with approximately 20% as singletons. Sequenced sample: blood, either unsorted or a sorted T cell fraction (not recorded which). The receptor source for this set is a male donor with ankylosing spondylitis or in good health (not recorded which).

In this sample, this clonotype turned up a few times. V and J are TRBV4-1 and TRBJ1-5; D gene unclear. The CDR3 consists of 15 residues. Trimming pared 8 bases from V and 2 bases from J, leaving 16 bases between. Germline V gives CDR1 MGHRA, CDR2 YSYEKL. The CDR3 loop is CASRDFVKGNQPQHF. CDR3 nucleotide sequence: TGCGCCAGCCGAGACTTCGTAAAGGGCAATCAGCCCCAGCATTTT.

This clonotype was picked up many times. The DNA of the CDR3 is TGCAGCGGGCAACAGGGGGGAGAGACCCAGTACTTC. Translation gives CSGQQGGETQYF. The V call is TRBV29-1, the J call TRBJ2-5, with 8 nucleotides matching TRBD1. Trimming at V came to 7 bases and at J to 4 bases, leaving 5 bases not matched to a gene. Looked up from germline, CDR1 is SQVTM and CDR2 is ANQGSEA. The CDR3 sequence is 12 residues long.

This clonotype occurred many times. V and J are TRBV29-1 and TRBJ2-7, with D possibly matching TRBD1 (5 bases). The CDR3 is 13 amino acids. The ends were cut back, 2 bases at V and 1 base at J, with 9 bases in the middle. The germline V gene has CDR1 SQVTM and CDR2 ANQGSEA. The CDR3 protein is CSVEMDTSYEQYF. The CDR3 nucleotides are TGCAGCGTTGAAATGGACACTTCCTACGAGCAGTACTTC.

This chain connects TRBV28 to TRBJ2-5; 7 bases are shared with TRBD2. V lost 7 bases to trimming and J lost 4 bases; unmatched junction nucleotides: 6. The CDR3 loop spans 13 amino acids. CDR1 MDHEN and CDR2 SYDVKM come from the germline V gene. The chain's CDR3 is CASNKGGGETQYF. CDR3 nucleotides: TGTGCCAGCAACAAGGGCGGGGGAGAGACCCAGTACTTC.

V usage is TRBV20-1 and J usage is TRBJ2-2; no reliable D call. Trimming took 0 bases from V and 1 from J, leaving 12 bases between them. Germline V gene lookup returns CDR1 DFQATT and CDR2 SNEGSKA (reference sequence). This CDR3 spans 16 amino acids. The CDR3 loop reads CSARDHKGWNTGELFF. DNA for the CDR3: TGCAGTGCTAGAGATCACAAGGGATGGAACACCGGGGAGCTGTTTTTT.

This clonotype was seen many times. V and J are TRBV5-1 and TRBJ2-5; 8 nucleotides line up with TRBD1. CDR1 SGHRS and CDR2 YFSETQ come from the germline V gene. The ends lost 0 bases at V and 9 bases at J; junction bases unmatched: 7. The CDR3 loop spans 14 amino acids. In nucleotides, the CDR3 is TGCGCCAGCAGCTTGGCGCAGGGGGCGCCGGCCCAGTACTTC. Translated, it gives CASSLAQGAPAQYF.

This clonotype has ten or more counts. This chain uses TRBV29-1 with TRBJ1-2, with 8 bases identical to TRBD1. V lost 3 bases to trimming and J lost 4 bases; unmatched junction nucleotides: 7. The CDR3 is 14 amino acids. The germline CDR1 and CDR2 sequences are SQVTM and ANQGSEA. The DNA for the CDR3 is TGCAGCGTTGACGCCACAGGGGGATCCTATGGCTACACCTTC. Encoded protein: CSVDATGGSYGYTF.

This clonotype has a count of ten or more. The chain combines TRBV5-1 with TRBJ1-4; D is undetermined. CDR3 length: 14 residues. The ends were cut back, 6 bases at V and 7 bases at J, with 16 bases in the middle. From germline, CDR1 is SGHRS and CDR2 YFSETQ. This CDR3 is CASTRDPTSEKLFF. The CDR3 bases are TGCGCCAGCACCCGAGACCCGACCTCTGAAAAACTGTTTTTT.

This clonotype was found many times. This chain connects TRBV15 to TRBJ1-2; 10 positions match TRBD1. The length of the CDR3 is 13 residues. Germline CDR1 is LNHNV and CDR2 is YYDKDF (reference sequence). Trimming removed 6 bases from V and 8 bases from J; junction bases left unmatched: 6. The CDR3 here is CATRLDRGQGYTF. CDR3 bases: TGTGCCACCAGACTCGACAGGGGGCAGGGCTACACCTTC.

This chain joins TRBV3-1 and TRBJ2-5; possible D gene TRBD1, 5 bases. CDR3 length: 15 amino acids. Trimming removed 4 bases at V and 5 bases at J, with 17 bases between. The germline V gene has CDR1 LGHDT and CDR2 YNNKEL (reference sequence). The CDR3 here is CASSLPYRGPETQYF. CDR3 DNA sequence: TGTGCCAGCAGCCTCCCATATAGGGGTCCTGAGACCCAGTACTTC.

This clonotype occurred a few times. The chain combines TRBV7-9 with TRBJ2-7; D remains unclear. Per germline, CDR1 SEHNR and CDR2 FQNEAQ (reference sequence). Trimming took 2 bases from V and 0 from J, leaving 11 bases between them. The CDR3 is made up of 15 amino acids. The CDR3 is CASSLLSASSYEQYF. CDR3 nucleotide sequence: TGTGCCAGCAGCTTACTTTCGGCAAGCTCCTACGAGCAGTACTTC.

In this sample, this clonotype turned up a few times. This chain connects TRBV28 to TRBJ2-1; D is perhaps TRBD2 (6 bases). The CDR3 is made up of 15 amino acids. CDR1 and CDR2 (germline): MDHEN, SYDVKM. CDR3 region: CACRSPGEVNNEQFF. CDR3 sequence (DNA): TGTGCGTGCAGATCTCCGGGGGAGGTCAACAATGAGCAGTTCTTC.

The table lists this clonotype with many counts. CDR3 nucleotides: TGTGCCAGCAGGCGAGGGGGGGCCGAGACTACATACTACGAGCAGTACTTC. It encodes CASRRGGAETTYYEQYF. This chain uses TRBV12-3 or TRBV12-4 with TRBJ2-7; possibly TRBD2 for D (7 bases). The CDR3 totals 17 residues. Trimming removed 6 bases from V and 3 bases from J, with 24 bases in between.

V and J are TRBV5-1 and TRBJ1-4, with D hard to call. With 5 bases removed from V and 4 bases from J, the gap between germline ends came to 12 bases. Germline CDR1 reads SGHRS; CDR2 reads YFSETQ. The CDR3 has 14 amino acids. CDR3 DNA sequence: TGCGCCAGCAGTCAAGGAGGTGGTAATGAAAAACTGTTTTTT. Its translation is CASSQGGGNEKLFF.

This chain joins TRBV9 and TRBJ2-2; 8 bases are shared with TRBD1. The germline gives CDR1 SGDLS, CDR2 YYNGEE. The CDR3 spans 15 residues. The ends lost 4 bases at V and 6 bases at J; junction bases unmatched: 8. The CDR3 bases are TGTGCCAGCAGCCTCACGGGCAGGGGGCCCGGGGAGCTGTTTTTT. It yields the protein CASSLTGRGPGELFF.

This sequence joins TRBV30 and TRBJ2-3; TRBD1 matches at 7 bases. The CDR3 runs 14 residues. V dropped 3 bases and J dropped 4; count of bases not matched to a gene: 7. CDR1 GTSNPN and CDR2 SVGIG come from the germline V gene (reference sequence). The CDR3 region is CAWRQTGSPDTQYF. The CDR3 nucleotides read TGTGCCTGGAGACAGACAGGGAGCCCAGATACGCAGTATTTT.

This clonotype was observed many times. The J gene is TRBJ2-3, the V gene TRBV5-1, with 10 bases identical to TRBD2. The CDR3 loop spans 15 amino acids. Germline lookup yields CDR1 SGHRS and CDR2 YFSETQ. Unmatched junction bases numbered 6, after V lost 2 bases and J lost 6 bases. The CDR3 DNA sequence: TGCGCCAGCAGCTTACCGTTGGGACTAGCGGATACGCAGTATTTT. Amino acid sequence: CASSLPLGLADTQYF.

This clonotype was detected many times. The germline gene is not matched at one end of the junction; a read error may be the cause. The V gene is TRBV5-1, the J gene TRBJ1-4; tentatively, D is TRBD1 (6 bases). The V gene's germline CDR1 is SGHRS and CDR2 YFSETQ. CDR3 length: 13 amino acids. The CDR3 reads CASSSGAKEKLFF. CDR3 DNA: TGCGCCAGCAGCTCAGGGGCTAAAGAAAAACTGTTTTTT.

The chain recombines TRBV5-1 with TRBJ2-4; D unclear. The CDR3 runs to 16 residues. The ends were cut back, 0 bases at V and 2 bases at J, with 12 bases in the middle. Germline V lookup: CDR1 SGHRS, CDR2 YFSETQ. The CDR3 spells CASSLDSRRTKNIQYF. CDR3 nucleotides: TGCGCCAGCAGCTTGGACTCGAGGAGAACCAAAAACATTCAGTACTTC.

The chain combines TRBV2 with TRBJ2-1, with 10 bases identical to TRBD1. Germline trimming cut 4 bases from V and 0 bases from J; bases unmatched to any gene: 6. The CDR3 loop spans 17 amino acids. Germline CDR1 and CDR2: SNHLY and FYNNEI. The CDR3 reads CASSATGGQSSYNEQFF. CDR3 DNA sequence: TGTGCCAGCAGTGCGACAGGGGGCCAAAGCTCCTACAATGAGCAGTTCTTC.

Worth noting for this clonotype: Given a much more abundant clone one base away, this may be a read error. The chain couples TRBV6-1 to TRBJ2-3; 8 bases agree with TRBD2. Germline V lookup: CDR1 MNHNS, CDR2 SASEGT. The J segment lost 3 bases and the V segment lost 6 bases, leaving 11 bases of the junction unmatched. The CDR3 is 16 amino acids. The DNA for the CDR3 is TGTGCCAGCAGAAAAACCGGGAGGGCCGGAACAGATACGCAGTATTTT. Protein: CASRKTGRAGTDTQYF.

This sequence joins TRBV18 and TRBJ2-5; 10 bases are shared with TRBD1. The CDR3 covers 15 residues. Looked up from germline, CDR1 is KGHSH and CDR2 is LQKENI. V gave up 6 bases and J gave up 6 bases; unmatched junction bases: 10. The CDR3, as DNA: TGTGCCAGCTCCCCGAAAGACAGGGGGCTGAAGACCCAGTACTTC. This sequence encodes CASSPKDRGLKTQYF.

This clonotype was counted many times. Here the CDR3 reads CASSNPGLADYEQFF. CDR3 bases: TGTGCCAGCAGTAACCCGGGACTAGCGGACTATGAGCAGTTCTTC. This chain uses TRBV12-3 or TRBV12-4 with TRBJ2-1, with 11 bases identical to TRBD2. There are 15 residues in the CDR3. With V trimmed by 5 bases and J by 8 bases, 8 bases remained unmatched.

In its sample, this clonotype was seen a few times. The chain uses TRBV5-1 and TRBJ2-3; unclear D gene. CDR3 length: 14 amino acids. Germline assignment: CDR1 SGHRS and CDR2 YFSETQ. The ends were cut back, 7 bases at V and 1 base at J, with 13 bases in the middle. CDR3 loop: CASRLVSRTDTQYF. The CDR3 DNA sequence: TGCGCCAGCCGCCTCGTATCCCGCACAGATACGCAGTATTTT.

This clonotype came up a few times. This rearrangement joins TRBV2 to TRBJ2-1; 11 positions match TRBD2. V was pared by 4 bases and J by 8 bases, with 7 bases of the junction left unmatched. In germline, CDR1 is SNHLY, CDR2 FYNNEI. The CDR3 has 15 residues. CDR3 amino acids: CASSVRTSGWDEQFF. DNA for the CDR3: TGTGCCAGCAGTGTCCGGACTAGCGGGTGGGATGAGCAGTTCTTC.

This clonotype was observed at least ten times. The chain links TRBV28 to TRBJ2-3; a weak D match, TRBD1 (5 bases). The V gene lost 1 base and the J gene lost 2 bases, with 22 bases spanning the gap. The CDR3 runs to 19 residues. The V gene's germline CDR1 is MDHEN and CDR2 SYDVKM. The DNA of the CDR3 is TGTGCCAGCAGTTTATCCCTGGGGCGTGGAGTAATCGACACAGATACGCAGTATTTT. Its protein product is CASSLSLGRGVIDTDTQYF.

The gene calls are TRBV6-5 and TRBJ2-3; the D gene is possibly TRBD2 (5 bases). Germline V CDR1 and CDR2: MNHEY, SVGAGI. The V gene lost 0 bases and the J gene lost 0 bases, with 13 bases spanning the gap. The CDR3 has 17 amino acids. The CDR3, as DNA: TGTGCCAGCAGTTACTCACGCGGAGGCCCTAGCACAGATACGCAGTATTTT. This translates into CASSYSRGGPSTDTQYF.

The chain combines TRBV20-1 with TRBJ1-1, with D possibly being TRBD1 (6 bases). The germline CDR1 and CDR2 sequences are DFQATT and SNEGSKA (reference sequence). V was trimmed by 6 bases and J by 1 base, leaving 9 bases between them. The CDR3 spans 12 residues. The CDR3 sequence: CSAMDRNTEAFF. CDR3 coding DNA: TGCAGTGCGATGGACAGGAACACTGAAGCTTTCTTT.

This clonotype was counted a few times. V is TRBV18 and J is TRBJ1-4; D uncertain. V was pared by 4 bases and J by 0 bases, with 12 bases between. The length of the CDR3 is 16 residues. Germline-derived CDR1 and CDR2 are KGHSH and LQKENI. The CDR3 region is CASSQRPPATNEKLFF. The CDR3 DNA reads as TGTGCCAGCTCACAACGTCCTCCTGCAACTAATGAAAAACTGTTTTTT.

The chain employs TRBV6-5 and TRBJ1-2; the D gene is possibly TRBD1 (6 bases). CDR1 is MNHEY and CDR2 is SVGAGI in the germline V gene. The CDR3 extends over 15 amino acids. V was clipped by 2 bases and J by 5 bases, with 15 bases between them. CDR3 DNA: TGTGCCAGCAGTTACGTGGGGGGCGCTGGATATGGCTACACCTTC. Its translation: CASSYVGGAGYGYTF.

This clonotype was detected ten times or more. The chain recombines TRBV5-1 with TRBJ2-1, with D perhaps TRBD1 (5 bases). V was shortened by 5 bases and J by 5 bases, with 23 bases between the two germline ends. Germline assignment: CDR1 SGHRS and CDR2 YFSETQ. There are 17 residues in the CDR3. The CDR3 sequence: CASRPPVGADRHNEQFF. The CDR3 bases are TGCGCCAGCAGGCCCCCGGTAGGGGCTGATAGGCACAATGAGCAGTTCTTC.

This clonotype was detected many times. The chain couples TRBV15 to TRBJ1-5, with unresolved D. Germline V lookup: CDR1 LNHNV, CDR2 YYDKDF (reference sequence). The germline V and J ends were trimmed by 0 bases and 3 bases, with 6 bases remaining between them. The CDR3 loop spans 14 amino acids. CDR3 coding DNA: TGTGCCACCAGCAGAGAACGCATCAATCAGCCCCAGCATTTT. It translates to CATSRERINQPQHF.